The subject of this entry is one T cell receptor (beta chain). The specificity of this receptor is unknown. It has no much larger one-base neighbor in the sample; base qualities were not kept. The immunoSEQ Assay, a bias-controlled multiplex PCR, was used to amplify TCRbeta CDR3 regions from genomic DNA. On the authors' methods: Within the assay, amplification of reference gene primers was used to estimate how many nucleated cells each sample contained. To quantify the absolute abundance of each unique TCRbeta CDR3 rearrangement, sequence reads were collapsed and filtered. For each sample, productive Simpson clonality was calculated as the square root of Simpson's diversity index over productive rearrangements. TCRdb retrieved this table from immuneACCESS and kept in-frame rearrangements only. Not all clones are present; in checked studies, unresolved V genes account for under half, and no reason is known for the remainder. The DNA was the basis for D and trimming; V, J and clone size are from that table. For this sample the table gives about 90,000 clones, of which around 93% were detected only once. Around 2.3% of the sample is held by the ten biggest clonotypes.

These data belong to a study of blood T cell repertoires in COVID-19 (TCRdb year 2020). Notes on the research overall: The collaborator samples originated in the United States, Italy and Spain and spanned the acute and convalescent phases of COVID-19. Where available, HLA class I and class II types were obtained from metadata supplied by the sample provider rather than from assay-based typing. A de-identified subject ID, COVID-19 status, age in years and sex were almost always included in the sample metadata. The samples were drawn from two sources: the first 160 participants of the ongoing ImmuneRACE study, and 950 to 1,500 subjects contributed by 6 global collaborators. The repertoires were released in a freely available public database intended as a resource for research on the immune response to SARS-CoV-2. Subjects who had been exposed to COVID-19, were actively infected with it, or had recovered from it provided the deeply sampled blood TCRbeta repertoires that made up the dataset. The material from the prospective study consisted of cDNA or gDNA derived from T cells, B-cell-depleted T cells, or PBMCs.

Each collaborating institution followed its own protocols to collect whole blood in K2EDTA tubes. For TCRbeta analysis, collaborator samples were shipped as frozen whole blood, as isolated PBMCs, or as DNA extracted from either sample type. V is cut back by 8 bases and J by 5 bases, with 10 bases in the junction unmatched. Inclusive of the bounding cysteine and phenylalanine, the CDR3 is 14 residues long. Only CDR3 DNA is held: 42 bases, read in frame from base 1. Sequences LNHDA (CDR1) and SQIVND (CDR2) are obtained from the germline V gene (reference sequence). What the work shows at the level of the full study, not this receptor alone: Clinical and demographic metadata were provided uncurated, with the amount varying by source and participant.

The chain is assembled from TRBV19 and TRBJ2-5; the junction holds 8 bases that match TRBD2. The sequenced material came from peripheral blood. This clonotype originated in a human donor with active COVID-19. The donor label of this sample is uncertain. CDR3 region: CASGFRGGKETQYF. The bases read TGTGCCAGTGGATTCCGGGGGGGGAAGGAGACCCAGTACTTC.